Reported below is one T cell receptor beta chain. V lost 5 bases to trimming and J lost 2 bases, with 12 bases between them. This CDR3 is built from 14 residues. The germline V gene encodes CDR1 SEHNR and CDR2 FQNEAQ (reference sequence). This specimen comes from a study of blood T cell repertoires in COVID-19. The repertoire was sequenced with immunoSEQ multiplex PCR; TCRdb's copy has only in-frame clones and lacks some. The sample includes around 200,000 clones, roughly 85% of them seen just once. Those enrolled, adults aged about 18 to 89 years, came from about two dozen US areas. Self-reported history from a screening survey and questionnaire set each donor's cohort. Two negative PCRs, clearance, or symptom resolution characterized the recovered Cohort 3 donors.

This TCR derives from a man between 40 and 49 years old who had recovered from COVID-19. Sequenced material: PBMCs or T cells enriched from blood (not recorded which). The V call is TRBV7-9, the J call TRBJ1-2; D is perhaps TRBD1 (5 bases). The CDR3 DNA is TGTGCCAGCAGCAGCTCGGACAAGAACTATGGCTACACCTTC. Its protein is CASSSSDKNYGYTF.